These 20 T cell receptor beta chains came from one sample sequenced in a study of cytomegalovirus exposure and HLA in healthy donors (dated by TCRdb to 2016 to 2017). Receptors were amplified or captured by the immunoSEQ multiplex PCR assay. The multiplex PCR relied on a mix of 60 forward primers for TCR Vbeta segments and 13 reverse primers for TCR Jbeta segments. In its TCRdb copy, this immuneACCESS table keeps in-frame sequences only and misses some clones. Where compared with another copy, unresolved V genes explain less than half of these, and the others have no known cause. For this sample there are some 180,000 clones; 82% appear just once. The ten largest clones add up to about 1.5% of the sample. Sequencing was performed on PBMCs. Source of these receptors: a middle-aged man in good health and CMV-seronegative.

The chain employs TRBV28 and TRBJ1-2; 8 bases match TRBD1. The CDR3 contains 12 residues. Germline values: CDR1 MDHEN, CDR2 SYDVKM. V lost 6 bases, J lost 8 bases, and 5 bases stayed unmatched. CDR3 amino acids: CASSETGVGYTF. The DNA of the CDR3 is TGTGCCAGCAGCGAGACAGGGGTAGGCTACACCTTC.

V gene TRBV7-2 combines with J gene TRBJ2-7; 15 bases fit TRBD2. V shed 10 bases, J shed 1 base, and the junction held 5 bases outside the gene matches. There are 15 residues in the CDR3. CDR1 and CDR2 from the germline V gene are SGHTA and FQGNSA. CDR3 nucleotide sequence: TGTGCCACCGGACTAGCGGGAGGGGGTTCCTACGAGCAGTACTTC. Translation gives CATGLAGGGSYEQYF.

The chain uses TRBV6-1 and TRBJ1-2; TRBD1 matches at 9 bases. CDR1 is MNHNS, CDR2 SASEGT, per germline. The V and J ends lost 5 bases and 1 base, in that order; junction bases with no gene match: 2. The CDR3 length is 14 residues. In DNA form, the CDR3 reads TGTGCCAGCAGTCCGGGACAGGGTAACTATGGCTACACCTTC. Translated: CASSPGQGNYGYTF.

The chain carries TRBV29-1 and TRBJ2-1, with D unclear. The V and J ends lost 3 bases and 7 bases respectively, with 7 bases between them. This CDR3 is 11 amino acids long. The germline CDR1 and CDR2 sequences are SQVTM and ANQGSEA. The chain's CDR3 is CSVEGRNEQFF. The CDR3 DNA sequence: TGCAGCGTTGAGGGCCGGAATGAGCAGTTCTTC.

The CDR3 DNA follows: TGTGCCAGCAGTTTATCACGTCGACTATCGGCAGATACGCAGTATTTT. Translated, it gives CASSLSRRLSADTQYF. The chain employs TRBV27 and TRBJ2-3; tentative D call: TRBD2 (5 bases). Germline V gene data show CDR1 as MNHEY and CDR2 as SMNVEV (reference sequence). V was trimmed by 0 bases and J by 4 bases, leaving 14 bases between them. The CDR3 extends over 16 amino acids.

The chain joins TRBV6-1 to TRBJ2-1, with TRBD2 matching 15 bases. The V gene end was trimmed by 4 bases and the J gene end by 6 bases; junction bases not matched to a gene: 7. CDR3 length: 17 amino acids. CDR1 is MNHNS and CDR2 is SASEGT in the germline V gene. The CDR3 DNA reads TGTGCCAGCAGTGGCGGACTAGCGGGGGGGCGTAGCAATGAGCAGTTCTTC. Its translation: CASSGGLAGGRSNEQFF.

The rearrangement joins TRBV19 to TRBJ2-7, with D possibly being TRBD2 (6 bases). V lost 1 base, J lost 2 bases, and 9 bases lay in between. The CDR3 has 14 residues. The germline gives CDR1 LNHDA, CDR2 SQIVND (reference sequence). CDR3 bases: TGTGCCAGTAGTATAGGGCGGGGCGCCTACGAGCAGTACTTC. This translates into CASSIGRGAYEQYF.

On this clone: One end of the junction is discordant with germline, which a read error may explain. V and J are TRBV7-9 and TRBJ2-1; the D is unclear. The CDR3 totals 15 residues. Germline loops: CDR1 SEHNR, CDR2 FQNEAQ (reference sequence). The CDR3 loop is CASNLGSLERDEQFF. CDR3 in DNA: TGTGCCAGCAACTTAGGTAGTTTAGAACGGGATGAGCAGTTCTTC.

The V and J genes are TRBV5-1 and TRBJ1-4, with unresolved D. V was trimmed by 0 bases and J by 4 bases, leaving 7 bases between them. The germline V gene encodes CDR1 SGHRS and CDR2 YFSETQ. The CDR3 contains 14 residues. The CDR3 nucleotides read TGCGCCAGCAGCTTGGGCCCAGATAATGAAAAACTGTTTTTT. Its translation is CASSLGPDNEKLFF.

This clone was recorded only once. The CDR3 sequence is CASSFQEGGAYEQYF. Written as DNA, the CDR3 is TGTGCCAGCAGCTTCCAGGAGGGGGGGGCCTACGAGCAGTACTTC. J is TRBJ2-7 and V is TRBV5-4, with D perhaps TRBD2 (7 bases). Trimming shortened V by 2 bases and J by 2 bases, and 14 bases separated the two germline ends. Germline V gene lookup returns CDR1 SGHNT and CDR2 YYREEE (reference sequence). The CDR3 totals 15 residues.

The genes are TRBV29-1 and TRBJ1-3; 10 bases line up with TRBD1. Germline V gene sequence: CDR1 SQVTM, CDR2 ANQGSEA. Losses at the gene ends were 8 bases for V and 2 bases for J; bases not matched to a gene: 6. The length of the CDR3 is 14 residues. CDR3 protein: CSPRQGAAGNTIYF. The CDR3 region has the DNA TGCAGCCCCAGACAGGGGGCCGCTGGAAACACCATATATTTT.

The chain joins TRBV30 to TRBJ2-7; D possibly corresponds to TRBD1 (6 bases). The CDR3 sequence is 12 residues long. The V end lost 4 bases, the J end lost 3 bases, and 10 bases lay between the germline ends. In germline, CDR1 is GTSNPN, CDR2 SVGIG (reference sequence). The CDR3: CAWTSRGYEQYF. The CDR3, as DNA: TGTGCCTGGACCTCCAGGGGCTACGAGCAGTACTTC.

This chain links TRBV29-1 with TRBJ1-2, with 7 bases lining up with TRBD1. Trimming took 4 bases from V and 5 from J; bases not matched to a gene: 7. Germline V gene sequence: CDR1 SQVTM, CDR2 ANQGSEA. CDR3 length: 13 residues. CDR3 bases: TGCAGCGTTGGATGGCAGGGGGGATATGGCTACACCTTC. Translated, it gives CSVGWQGGYGYTF.

The chain combines TRBV30 with TRBJ2-1, with D possibly being TRBD2 (6 bases). Germline CDR1 is GTSNPN and CDR2 is SVGIG (reference sequence). V lost 3 bases and J 10 bases, leaving 16 bases between the germline ends. The CDR3 sequence is 13 residues long. The CDR3 coding sequence is TGTGCCTGGAGAGGTCCGGGACTTAAAGAGCAGTTCTTC. Its protein is CAWRGPGLKEQFF.

The gene calls are TRBV19 and TRBJ1-2; 8 nucleotides align to TRBD1. CDR1 is LNHDA, CDR2 SQIVND, per germline (reference sequence). This CDR3 has 12 residues. The junction had 4 bases not matched to a gene; V was cut back by 5 bases and J by 8 bases. The CDR3: CASSLQGAGYTF. The CDR3 nucleotides read TGTGCCAGTAGTCTGCAGGGGGCGGGCTACACCTTC.

This chain links TRBV6-5 with TRBJ2-2; D is unresolved. This CDR3 is built from 15 residues. V was cut by 7 bases and J by 0 bases, with 12 bases left in between. The germline CDR1 and CDR2 sequences are MNHEY and SVGAGI. The CDR3 coding sequence is TGTGCCAGCAAAATAATCGGAGCGAACACCGGGGAGCTGTTTTTT. Amino acid sequence: CASKIIGANTGELFF.

The rearrangement links TRBV6-5 to TRBJ2-7, with a tentative D call TRBD1 (6 bases). The CDR3 has 15 amino acids. CDR1 MNHEY and CDR2 SVGAGI come from the germline V gene. V lost 5 bases and J lost 4, with 18 bases in between. The CDR3 protein is CASSAEQGQSYEQYF. CDR3 nucleotides: TGTGCCAGCAGTGCGGAACAGGGACAAAGTTACGAGCAGTACTTC.

V gene TRBV21-1 combines with J gene TRBJ2-1; whether TRBD2, the table's D call, matches the DNA was not checked. TRBV21-1 is an annotated pseudogene. This CDR3 region has 11 residues. CDR3 bases: TGTGCCAGCAGCCCGGGGAATGAGCAGTTCTTC. It specifies CASSPGNEQFF.

The V call is TRBV6-5, the J call TRBJ2-1, with D maybe TRBD1 (5 bases). V shed 8 bases and J shed 8 bases, with 22 bases lying between them. Per germline, CDR1 MNHEY and CDR2 SVGAGI. This CDR3 is 15 amino acids long. In DNA form, the CDR3 reads TGTGCCAGCCGGAGCGTTGGTACAGGTCGCGATGAGCAGTTCTTC. Amino acids: CASRSVGTGRDEQFF.

The chain has TRBV19 and TRBJ1-1; 8 bases fit TRBD1. The CDR3 spans 14 residues. The ends lost 6 bases at V and 7 bases at J; junction bases unmatched: 10. Per germline, CDR1 LNHDA and CDR2 SQIVND (reference sequence). This chain's CDR3 is CASSQWTGRGEAFF. Written as DNA, the CDR3 is TGTGCCAGTAGCCAATGGACAGGGCGGGGTGAAGCTTTCTTT.